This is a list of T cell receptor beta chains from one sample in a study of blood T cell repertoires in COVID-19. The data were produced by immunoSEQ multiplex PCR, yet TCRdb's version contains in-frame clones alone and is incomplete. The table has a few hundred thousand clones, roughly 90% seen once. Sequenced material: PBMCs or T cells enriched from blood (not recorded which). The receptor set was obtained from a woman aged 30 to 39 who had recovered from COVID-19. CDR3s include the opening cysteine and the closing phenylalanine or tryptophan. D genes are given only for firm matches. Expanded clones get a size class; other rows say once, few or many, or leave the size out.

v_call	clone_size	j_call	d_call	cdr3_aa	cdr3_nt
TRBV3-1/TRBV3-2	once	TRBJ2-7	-	CASSLQVSYEQYF	TGTGCCAGCAGCCTGCAGGTCTCCTACGAGCAGTACTTC
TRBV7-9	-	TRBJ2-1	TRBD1	CASSPIQGSDEQFF	TGTGCCAGCAGCCCGATACAGGGGTCCGATGAGCAGTTCTTC
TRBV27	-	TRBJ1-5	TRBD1	CASSFNRGANQPQHF	TGTGCCAGCAGTTTCAACAGGGGAGCTAATCAGCCCCAGCATTTT
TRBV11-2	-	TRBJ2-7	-	CASSLNRDLGYEQYF	TGTGCCAGCAGCCTAAACCGAGATCTAGGATACGAGCAGTACTTC
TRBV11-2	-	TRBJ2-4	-	CASSYRRQAAAKNIQYF	TGTGCCAGCAGCTACAGGCGACAGGCGGCGGCCAAAAACATTCAGTACTTC
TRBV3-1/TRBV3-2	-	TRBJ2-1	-	CASSQSLGVHEQFF	TGTGCCAGCAGCCAATCTCTAGGGGTCCATGAGCAGTTCTTC
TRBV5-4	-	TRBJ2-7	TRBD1	CASSILQGAHEQYF	TGTGCCAGCAGCATACTACAGGGGGCCCACGAGCAGTACTTC
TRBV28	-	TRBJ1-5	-	CASSFPSRGSGNQPQHF	TGTGCCAGCAGTTTCCCCTCCAGGGGATCGGGCAATCAGCCCCAGCATTTT
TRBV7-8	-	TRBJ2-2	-	CASSLGTAITGELFF	TGTGCCAGCAGCTTAGGTACCGCTATCACCGGGGAGCTGTTTTTT
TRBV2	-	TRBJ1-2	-	CASRGDLRNGYTF	TGTGCCAGCAGGGGAGACCTTAGGAATGGCTACACCTTC